This TCR beta chain is drawn from a study of shared clonotypes between healthy human individuals. Points from the study as a whole: It was observed that about 5% of naive CD4 clonotypes were shared across a handful of donors. Generally, estimated richness proved larger in naive subsets than it did in memory subsets.

The CDR3 loop spans 15 amino acids. Germline V gives CDR1 SGDLS, CDR2 YYNGEE. V lost 4 bases to trimming and J lost 3 bases, with 15 bases between them. Libraries were prepared by immunoSEQ multiplex PCR; TCRdb keeps only in-frame clonotypes and omits some of them. Of some 2.3 million clones detected, 85% to 95% appear once; the ten largest clones hold roughly 0.36%. Donors were healthy HIV-negative adults without recent acute infections or vaccinations. Partitioning of CD4+ cells yielded a CD45RA+ naive subset and a CD45RA-negative memory subset. Only one count was recorded for this clone. As yet, its antigen is unknown.

The receptor was isolated from a man younger than 35 in good health. Some clones in this sample may be carry-over from other donors' samples. Sequencing was carried out using naive CD4+ T cells from PBMCs. Subset described: CD45RA+ positively selected. This chain joins TRBV9 and TRBJ2-3, with TRBD2 as a possible D gene (5 bases). The CDR3 here is CASSTVLAPTDTQYF. The CDR3 DNA sequence: TGTGCCAGCAGCACCGTCCTAGCCCCGACAGATACGCAGTATTTT.